These 21 T cell receptor beta chains originate from one sample sequenced in a study of blood T cell repertoires in COVID-19. Measured with immunoSEQ multiplex PCR; TCRdb has only the in-frame clones, and not every one. The table has over 400,000 clones, about 88% seen once; the top ten hold roughly 8.3%. The specimen sequenced was peripheral blood. The source of these receptors is a woman aged 45-65 years with COVID-19, enrolled during active disease.

This sequence joins TRBV5-4 and TRBJ2-2; tentatively, D is TRBD1 (5 bases). From germline, CDR1 is SGHNT and CDR2 YYREEE (reference sequence). The length of the CDR3 is 16 residues. Deletions cut 4 bases from V and 6 bases from J, with 19 bases between. DNA for the CDR3: TGTGCCAGCAGCCCAGGGATAAAGGGCGGATCCGGGGAGCTGTTTTTT. This gives the protein CASSPGIKGGSGELFF.

The chain employs TRBV21-1 and TRBJ1-3. TRBV21-1 is given as a pseudogene. The CDR3 totals 15 residues. The DNA of the CDR3 is TGTGCCAGCAGTAGACGGCGGCTCTCTGGAAACACCATATATTTT. Its translation: CASSRRRLSGNTIYF.

The V gene is TRBV2, the J gene TRBJ2-7; TRBD2 agrees at 10 bases. CDR3 size: 14 residues. Germline V gives CDR1 SNHLY, CDR2 FYNNEI. The trim removed 6 bases at V and 3 bases at J, leaving 5 bases unmatched. The CDR3 nucleotides are TGTGCCAGCAGAATCACTAGCGGGGTCTACGAGCAGTACTTC. It encodes CASRITSGVYEQYF.

This chain joins TRBV5-1 and TRBJ1-6; TRBD1 aligns across 9 bases. Germline V gene sequence: CDR1 SGHRS, CDR2 YFSETQ. Germline trimming cut 4 bases from V and 9 bases from J; bases unmatched to any gene: 11. This CDR3 is 16 amino acids long. As DNA, the CDR3 is TGCGCCAGCAGCCCCCAACCGGGACAGGGCGCTTCACCCCTCCACTTT. Encoded protein: CASSPQPGQGASPLHF.

The rearrangement links TRBV9 to TRBJ1-3, with D maybe TRBD1 (5 bases). Germline values: CDR1 SGDLS, CDR2 YYNGEE. Trimming shortened V by 4 bases and J by 0 bases, and 14 bases separated the two germline ends. The CDR3 is made up of 16 amino acids. The chain's CDR3 is CASSPRQTLSGNTIYF. The CDR3 DNA sequence: TGTGCCAGCAGCCCCCGACAGACACTCTCTGGAAACACCATATATTTT. The variable domain in full, completed from reference TRBV9 and TRBJ1-3, reads DSGVTQTPKHLITATGQRVTLRCSPRSGDLSVYWYQQSLDQGLQFLIQYYNGEERAKGNILERFSAQQFPDLHSELNLSSLELGDSALYFCASSPRQTLSGNTIYFGEGSWLTVV.

The chain recombines TRBV7-9 with TRBJ1-3; D remains ambiguous. CDR1 SEHNR and CDR2 FQNEAQ come from the germline V gene (reference sequence). CDR3 size: 14 residues. Trimming took off 1 base at V and 9 bases at J, with 13 bases between the two ends. The CDR3 DNA reads TGTGCCAGCAGCTTAGAGTCAGGATTGGGCACCATATATTTT. Translated: CASSLESGLGTIYF.

In its sample, this clone was seen once. The chain carries TRBV10-1 and TRBJ1-1; a weak D match, TRBD1 (5 bases). Trimming took off 3 bases at V and 3 bases at J, with 11 bases between the two ends. CDR3 length: 14 amino acids. Germline loops: CDR1 WNHNN, CDR2 SYGVQD (reference sequence). The CDR3 DNA follows: TGCGCCAGCAGTGATTCGAGGGACTACACTGAAGCTTTCTTT. Translating gives CASSDSRDYTEAFF.

The CDR3 DNA reads TGTGCCAGCAGGCTAGCGGGGAGCACAGATACGCAGTATTTT. It specifies CASRLAGSTDTQYF. This chain connects TRBV2 to TRBJ2-3; 9 bases map to TRBD2. Germline CDR1 SNHLY, CDR2 FYNNEI. CDR3 length: 14 residues. Trimming took 6 bases from V and 0 from J; bases not matched to a gene: 1.

This chain connects TRBV9 to TRBJ2-5; D perhaps matches TRBD2 (5 bases). V was shortened by 4 bases and J by 6 bases, with 16 bases between the two germline ends. The CDR3 contains 14 residues. From germline, CDR1 is SGDLS and CDR2 YYNGEE. This chain's CDR3 is CASSLDWAGKTQYF. The CDR3 DNA follows: TGTGCCAGCAGCTTGGACTGGGCCGGGAAGACCCAGTACTTC.

The J gene is TRBJ2-6, the V gene TRBV5-3; D may be TRBD2 (5 bases). TRBV5-3 is identified as an open reading frame with a role that is uncertain. CDR3 length: 17 amino acids. V dropped 0 bases and J dropped 0 bases, with 10 bases sitting between them. CDR3: CARSLGGNLSGANVLTF. The CDR3 DNA reads TGTGCCAGAAGCTTGGGAGGGAACCTCTCTGGGGCCAACGTCCTGACTTTC.

This sequence joins TRBV7-2 and TRBJ2-7; 8 bases are shared with TRBD2. From germline, CDR1 is SGHTA and CDR2 FQGNSA. Losses at the gene ends were 5 bases for V and 4 bases for J; bases not matched to a gene: 13. The CDR3 runs 16 residues. CDR3 in amino acids: CASSPEGVAGLYEQYF. The CDR3 DNA sequence: TGTGCCAGCAGCCCCGAAGGTGTAGCGGGGTTATACGAGCAGTACTTC.

The rearrangement links TRBV5-6 to TRBJ2-7; D unresolved. From germline, CDR1 is SGHDT and CDR2 YYEEEE. The CDR3 consists of 13 residues. Trimming removed 0 bases from V and 5 bases from J, with 9 bases in between. CDR3 nucleotides: TGTGCCAGCAGCTTGGATTTACGGGACGAGCAGTACTTC. This gives the protein CASSLDLRDEQYF.

The gene calls are TRBV4-2 and TRBJ2-1, with D possibly being TRBD2 (5 bases). This CDR3 is 16 amino acids long. Trimming cost V 3 bases and J 6 bases, with 18 bases left between them. Per the germline V gene, CDR1 is LGHNA and CDR2 is YNFKEQ. The DNA for the CDR3 is TGTGCCAGCAGCCATACCTTCACCCGGGGTGCCAATGAGCAGTTCTTC. Its translation: CASSHTFTRGANEQFF.

This chain joins TRBV5-1 and TRBJ1-4; TRBD1 aligns across 8 bases. The CDR3 is made up of 14 amino acids. CDR1 SGHRS and CDR2 YFSETQ come from the germline V gene. The V and J ends lost 4 bases and 7 bases, in that order; junction bases with no gene match: 6. CDR3 protein: CASSKDREGEKLFF. CDR3 coding DNA: TGCGCCAGCAGCAAGGACAGGGAGGGTGAAAAACTGTTTTTT.

V usage is TRBV12-3 or TRBV12-4 and J usage is TRBJ1-2, with D possibly being TRBD1 (5 bases). The CDR3 loop spans 13 amino acids. V gave up 2 bases and J gave up 5 bases, with 9 bases separating them. CDR3 nucleotide sequence: TGTGCCAGCAGTTTACAGGGTTATTATGGCTACACCTTC. Amino acid sequence: CASSLQGYYGYTF.

The genes are TRBV6-1 and TRBJ2-7, with 8 bases lining up with TRBD1. The CDR3 spans 18 residues. Germline assignment: CDR1 MNHNS and CDR2 SASEGT. Trimming removed 2 bases from V and 3 bases from J; junction bases left unmatched: 15. The CDR3 DNA reads TGTGCCAGCAGTGAATCTTGGGACAGGTTAAAATTTAGCTACGAGCAGTACTTC. Protein product: CASSESWDRLKFSYEQYF.

V and J are TRBV7-9 and TRBJ2-1; the D gene is possibly TRBD2 (5 bases). Trimming left V 3 bases short and J 9 bases short, with 9 bases between. Germline V gene sequence: CDR1 SEHNR, CDR2 FQNEAQ (reference sequence). This CDR3 is built from 12 residues. The CDR3 sequence is CASSFGVSEQFF. For the CDR3, the DNA is TGTGCCAGCAGCTTCGGGGTGAGTGAGCAGTTCTTC.

The chain is built from TRBV18 and TRBJ2-7; maybe TRBD1 (6 bases). V lost 4 bases and J lost 1, with 8 bases in between. The CDR3 covers 13 residues. CDR1 and CDR2 (germline): KGHSH, LQKENI. CDR3 residues: CASSQGVSYEQYF. CDR3 coding DNA: TGTGCCAGCTCACAGGGGGTGTCCTACGAGCAGTACTTC. Using reference TRBV18 and TRBJ2-7 for the parts outside the CDR3, the full variable domain is NAGVMQNPRHLVRRRGQEARLRCSPMKGHSHVYWYRQLPEEGLKFMVYLQKENIIDESGMPKERFSAEFPKEGPSILRIQQVVRGDSAAYFCASSQGVSYEQYFGPGTRLTVT.

The chain carries TRBV4-1 and TRBJ1-2; D ambiguous. V lost 2 bases, J lost 1 base, and 11 bases lay in between. The germline gives CDR1 MGHRA, CDR2 YSYEKL. CDR3 length: 15 amino acids. DNA for the CDR3: TGCGCCAGCAGCCAAATGGAGGAAATTAACTATGGCTACACCTTC. This gives the protein CASSQMEEINYGYTF.

Details on this clone: The junction differs from germline at one of its ends, possibly a read error. The V and J genes are TRBV6-5 and TRBJ1-1, with 8 bases that match TRBD1. The germline CDR1 and CDR2 sequences are MNHEY and SVGAGI. This CDR3 comprises 14 residues. The CDR3 region has the DNA TGTGCCAGCAGTATACAGGGGGGGAACGCTGAAGCTTTCTTT. This sequence encodes CASSIQGGNAEAFF.

The chain joins TRBV5-8 to TRBJ2-7; D ambiguous. Germline V gene lookup returns CDR1 SGHTS and CDR2 YDEGEE. V shed 6 bases and J shed 4 bases, with 8 bases lying between them. The CDR3 extends over 11 amino acids. The CDR3 region has the DNA TGTGCCAGCAAGCTCAGGTACGAGCAGTACTTC. This encodes CASKLRYEQYF. The full variable domain, with the rest looked up from reference TRBV5-8 and TRBJ2-7, is EAGVTQSPTHLIKTRGQQATLRCSPISGHTSVYWYQQALGLGLQFLLWYDEGEERNRGNFPPRFSGRQFPNYSSELNVNALELEDSALYLCASKLRYEQYFGPGTRLTVT.